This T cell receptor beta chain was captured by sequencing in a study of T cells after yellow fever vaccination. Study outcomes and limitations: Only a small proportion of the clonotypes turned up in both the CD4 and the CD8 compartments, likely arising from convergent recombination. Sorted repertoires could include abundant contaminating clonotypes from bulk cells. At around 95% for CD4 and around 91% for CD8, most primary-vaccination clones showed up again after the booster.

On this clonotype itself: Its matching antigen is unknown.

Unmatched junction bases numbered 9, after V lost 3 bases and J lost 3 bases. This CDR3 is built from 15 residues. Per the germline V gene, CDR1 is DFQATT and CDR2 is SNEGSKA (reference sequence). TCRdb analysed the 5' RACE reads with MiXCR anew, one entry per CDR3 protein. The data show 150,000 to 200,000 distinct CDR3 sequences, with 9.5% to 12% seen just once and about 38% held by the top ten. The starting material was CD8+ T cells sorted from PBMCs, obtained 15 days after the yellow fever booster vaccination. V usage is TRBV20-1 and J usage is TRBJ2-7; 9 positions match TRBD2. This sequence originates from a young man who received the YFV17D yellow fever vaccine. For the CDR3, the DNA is TGCAGTGCTAGCACGTTGGCTAGCGGGATCTACGAGCAGTACGTC. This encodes CSASTLASGIYEQYV.